A single T cell receptor (beta chain) is shown here with its context. This clonotype was seen many times. No cognate antigen has been identified for it. Base qualities are missing; no much larger clone stands one base away. The receptor library was made with PCR. TCRdb shows the sequencer as Illumina HiSeq 4000. Bulk TCR libraries were generated as previously described, with the TCR primers listed in Table S5 used. Total RNA was purified with the Qiagen AllPrep DNA/RNA kit. Before analysis, reads from multiple sequencing runs of the same library were pooled. As for how the authors treated the data: Reads were retained only if the reads had an exact TCR constant sequence, and the retained reads were trimmed to 150 nt and grouped according to their 12-nt molecular barcodes. Reads inside each barcode group were sub-clustered using a 15% Levenshtein threshold, and a quality-weighted consensus sequence was constructed for each RNA molecule. Non-functional sequences were excluded, and lower-count sequences lying one edit away from another sequence were also excluded. Barcode sub-clusters with fewer than 20% of the maximum read count were removed, based on fitting two negative binomial distributions. TCRdb handled the public reads itself, with Q25 trimming in fastp and clone calling in MiXCR, and kept productive beta chains. Every distinct CDR3 protein forms one entry, paired with its most common genes and DNA. TCRdb's processing, not the authors', yielded these V and J calls. Here the sample has approximately 54,000 distinct CDR3 sequences; approximately 26% occur a single time. The ten top clones hold 1.5% to 2% of the sample.

This record comes from a study of molecular identifiers for immune sequencing clone quantification (dated by TCRdb to 2017 to 2018). Background for the entire study: For a replicate experiment, RNA from about 21,000 or 97,000 naive CD8 T cells was divided into five aliquots, of which four were sequenced. The study was a methods study using CD8 T cells to benchmark molecular-identifier clustering-based TCR repertoire sequencing (MIDCIRS) and TCR RNA copy counting.

Libraries of naive CD8 T cells were built from anywhere between about 20,000 and 1,000,000 sorted cells, with 10%, 30% or 50% of the purified RNA used. Naive CD8 T cells were FACS-sorted as CD8+CD4-CCR7+CD45RA+ on a BD FACSAria II into RLT Plus buffer. Detection sensitivity was tested by spiking Jurkat RNA equal to about eleven TCR copies' worth into samples containing roughly 19,000-1,000,000 naive CD8 T cells. Enrichment of CD8 T cells was performed with RosetteSep CD8+ T Cell Enrichment Cocktail and Ficoll-Paque, after which ACK red cell lysis was carried out. The CDR3 holds 14 amino acids from the cysteine to the phenylalanine. Only the CDR3 part of the read is kept: 42 bases, read in frame from the first base. Here V drops 4 bases and J drops 8 bases, and the junction holds 11 bases not matched to any gene. Based on the germline V gene (reference sequence), the CDR1 and CDR2 sequences are GTSNPN and SVGIG.

Results the study describes overall, beyond this receptor: Clones above 20 RNA copies held over 98% of molecules in CMV-specific effector cells but under 1% in naive cells. Modeling indicated around 3 TCR RNA copies recovered per cell, compared with around 9.8 by digital PCR, which implies a capture efficiency of 25% to 35%. Without barcode sub-clustering, chimeric consensus sequences inflated TCR diversity; chimeras reached as high as 47%. The naive libraries included spiked-in Jurkat TCR RNA (approximately 11 copies' worth), and this RNA is not part of the donor repertoire. Spiked-in Jurkat TCR RNA equal to a single cell's worth was reported to be detectable even within one million naive CD8 T cells. Highly expanded clone sizes could be underestimated because identical TCR molecules may share a barcode.

The clonotype comes from a human donor in good health. Some libraries in this study had Jurkat cell RNA spiked in. The V and J segments used are TRBV30 and TRBJ2-1, with 7 bases in between that match TRBD2. Sequencing was done on a sample of naive CD8+ T cells from blood, with Jurkat cell RNA spiked in. The cell subset or site tag for this specimen amounts to: FACS-sorted CD8+CD4-CCR7+CD45RA+ naive T cells. The CDR3 here reads CAWNLGGRLDEQFF. The base sequence is TGTGCCTGGAATTTAGGCGGGAGATTAGATGAGCAGTTCTTC.